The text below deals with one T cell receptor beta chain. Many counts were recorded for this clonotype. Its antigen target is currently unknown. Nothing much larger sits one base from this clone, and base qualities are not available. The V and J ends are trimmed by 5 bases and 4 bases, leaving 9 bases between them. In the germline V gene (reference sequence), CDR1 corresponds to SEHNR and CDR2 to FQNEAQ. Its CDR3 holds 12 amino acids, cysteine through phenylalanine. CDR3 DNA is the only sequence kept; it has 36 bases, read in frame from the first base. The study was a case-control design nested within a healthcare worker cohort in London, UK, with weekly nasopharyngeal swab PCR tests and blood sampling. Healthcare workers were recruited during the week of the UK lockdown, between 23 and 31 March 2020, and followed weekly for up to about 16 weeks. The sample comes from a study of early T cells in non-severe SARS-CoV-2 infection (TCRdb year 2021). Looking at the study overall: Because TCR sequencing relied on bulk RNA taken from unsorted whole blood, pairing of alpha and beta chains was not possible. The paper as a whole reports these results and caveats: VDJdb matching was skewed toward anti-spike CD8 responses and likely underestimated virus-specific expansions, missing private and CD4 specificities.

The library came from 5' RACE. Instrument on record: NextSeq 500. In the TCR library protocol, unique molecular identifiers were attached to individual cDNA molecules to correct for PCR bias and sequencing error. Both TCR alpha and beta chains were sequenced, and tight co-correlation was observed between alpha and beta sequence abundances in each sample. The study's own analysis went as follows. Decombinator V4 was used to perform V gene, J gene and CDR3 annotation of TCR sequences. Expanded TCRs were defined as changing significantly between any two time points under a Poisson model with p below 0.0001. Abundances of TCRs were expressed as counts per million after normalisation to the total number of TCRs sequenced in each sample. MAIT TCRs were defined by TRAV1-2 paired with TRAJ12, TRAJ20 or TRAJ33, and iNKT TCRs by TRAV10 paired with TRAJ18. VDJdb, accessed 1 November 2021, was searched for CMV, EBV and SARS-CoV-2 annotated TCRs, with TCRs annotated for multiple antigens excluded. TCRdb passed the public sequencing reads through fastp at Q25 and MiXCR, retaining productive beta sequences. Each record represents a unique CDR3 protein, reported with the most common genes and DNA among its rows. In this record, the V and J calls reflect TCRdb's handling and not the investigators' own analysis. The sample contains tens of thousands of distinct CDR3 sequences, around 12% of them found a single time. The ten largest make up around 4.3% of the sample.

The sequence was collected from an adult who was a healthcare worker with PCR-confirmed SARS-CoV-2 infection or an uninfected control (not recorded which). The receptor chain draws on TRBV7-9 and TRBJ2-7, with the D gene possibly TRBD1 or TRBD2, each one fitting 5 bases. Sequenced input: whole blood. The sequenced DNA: TGTGCCAGCAGCAGGGACGGATACGAGCAGTACTTC. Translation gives CASSRDGYEQYF.